This T cell receptor beta chain was captured by sequencing in a study of blood T cell repertoires in COVID-19. As for the study in general: Sources were T cells, B-cell-depleted T cells, or PBMCs; the material itself was cDNA or gDNA.

As handled by the study authors: Estimation of nucleated cell counts was performed using reference gene primer amplification. Only in-frame clones appear in the TCRdb table, and some are missing; sequencing was by immunoSEQ multiplex PCR. V, J and clone size are taken as reported in that table, and D and trimming were inferred from the DNA itself. The table has 130,000 to 150,000 clones, roughly 84% seen once. Sequencing was carried out using PBMCs or T cells enriched from blood (not recorded which). This receptor was taken from a woman in her forties or fifties who had been exposed to COVID-19.

The CDR3 nucleotides are TGTGCCAGCACGGACAGGGGCGTCACAGATACGCAGTATTTT. It codes for CASTDRGVTDTQYF. The chain recombines TRBV2 with TRBJ2-3, with 9 bases matching TRBD1. Trimming at V came to 7 bases and at J to 2 bases, leaving 4 bases not matched to a gene. CDR1 SNHLY and CDR2 FYNNEI come from the germline V gene. This CDR3 contains 14 residues.